This T cell receptor (beta chain) was sequenced for a study of T cell responses to AZD1222 COVID-19 vaccine. On this clone: Its antigen is unidentified.

Study-level points and caveats: Researchers report vaccine-associated CD4 TCRs spanning spike, with dominance at 160-218 and 743-854. There were repertoire samples only from the period after the peak T cell response. There were mostly white British donors and more females than males, and clonal diversity was possibly underestimated. Unmutated variant regions are reportedly targeted by nearly half of spike-specific TCRs.

Method: immunoSEQ multiplex PCR; TCRdb's copy keeps in-frame clones and lacks some. In the table there are 120,000 or so clones, more than 75% of which are singletons. CDR3 length: 17 residues. Trimming shortened V by 2 bases and J by 5 bases, and 19 bases separated the two germline ends. Germline V gives CDR1 MNHEY, CDR2 SVGEGT. This TCR was recovered from an adult who received the AZD1222 COVID-19 vaccine. The rearrangement joins TRBV6-2 or TRBV6-3 to TRBJ1-5, with D perhaps TRBD1 (5 bases). Sequences were derived from peripheral blood, sampled 28 days after the second AZD1222 dose. CDR3 in DNA: TGTGCCAGCAGTTACCCGGGGTGGGGCATGTCTGATCAGCCCCAGCATTTT. It encodes CASSYPGWGMSDQPQHF.